This T cell receptor beta chain is drawn from a study of T cell repertoires in aging, cancer and after chemotherapy. Study as a whole: Donors were grouped into six age bands spanning 30 or younger through 70 or older. Pre- and post-chemotherapy samples were paired from chronic lymphocytic leukemia patients treated with fludarabine- or bendamustine-based regimens. The full dataset contained several million TCR reads. Overall study results and limits: In cancer patients, declining TCR diversity with age involved lost richness and lost evenness.

Multiplex touch-down PCR with TRB-A/B primers amplified rearranged V-D-J TRB sequences. From the multiplex PCR reads, TCRdb called clonotypes with MiXCR, one entry per CDR3 protein. The table lists over a thousand distinct CDR3 sequences, around 55% of them singletons. TCR beta rearrangements were amplified from peripheral blood genomic DNA. Germline V CDR1 and CDR2: KGHSH, LQKENI. V trimming: 0 bases; J trimming: 6 bases; junction bases outside the gene matches: 7. CDR3 size: 15 residues. A note on this clonotype: Its antigen is undetermined.

The receptor was isolated from a human donor with a blood cancer. The chain uses TRBV18 and TRBJ2-5, with TRBD2 identical over 7 bases. Sequencing was carried out using blood. The CDR3 loop is CASSPPMAGDQTQYF. The CDR3 region has the DNA TGTGCCAGCTCACCACCGATGGCGGGGGATCAGACCCAGTACTTC.